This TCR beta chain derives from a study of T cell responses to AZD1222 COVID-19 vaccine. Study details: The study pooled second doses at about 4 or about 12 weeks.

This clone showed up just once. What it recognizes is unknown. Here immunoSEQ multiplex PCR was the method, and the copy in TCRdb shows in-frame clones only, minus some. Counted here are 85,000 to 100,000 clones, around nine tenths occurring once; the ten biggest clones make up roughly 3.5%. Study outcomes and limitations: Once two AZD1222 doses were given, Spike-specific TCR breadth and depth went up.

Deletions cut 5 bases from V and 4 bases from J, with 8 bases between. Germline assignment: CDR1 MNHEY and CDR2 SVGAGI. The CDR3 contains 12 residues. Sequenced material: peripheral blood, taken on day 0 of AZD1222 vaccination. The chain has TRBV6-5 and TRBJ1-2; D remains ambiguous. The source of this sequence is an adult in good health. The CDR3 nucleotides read TGTGCCAGCAGTATCCCCTTCTATGGCTACACCTTC. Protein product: CASSIPFYGYTF.